These 16 T cell receptor beta chains came from one sample sequenced in a study of cytomegalovirus exposure and HLA in healthy donors. PCR was performed using 60 Vbeta and 13 Jbeta primers. Sequencing used immunoSEQ multiplex PCR; TCRdb keeps in-frame clones, though not all of them. Here the sample spans approximately 110,000 clones, about 70% being singletons. Sequenced sample: PBMCs. These receptor sequences come from a woman in her fifties or sixties in good health and CMV-seropositive.

This chain joins TRBV5-6 and TRBJ2-5, with TRBD2 matching 11 bases. The germline gives CDR1 SGHDT, CDR2 YYEEEE. The ends lost 0 bases at V and 3 bases at J; junction bases unmatched: 4. This CDR3 region has 16 residues. In DNA form, the CDR3 reads TGTGCCAGCAGCTTGGTGCTACTAGCGGGGGAAGAGACCCAGTACTTC. As protein: CASSLVLLAGEETQYF.

The gene calls are TRBV6-5 and TRBJ1-5; 7 positions match TRBD1. The germline gives CDR1 MNHEY, CDR2 SVGAGI. J gave up 0 bases and V 4 bases, and 6 bases lay outside the gene matches. The CDR3 is made up of 16 amino acids. CDR3 nucleotide sequence: TGTGCCAGCAGTTTCTCGGGACAGCATAGCAATCAGCCCCAGCATTTT. It is translated as CASSFSGQHSNQPQHF.

This sequence joins TRBV7-2 and TRBJ2-7; 7 bases agree with TRBD1. The CDR3 covers 14 residues. V lost 0 bases to trimming and J lost 1 base; unmatched junction nucleotides: 0. Germline-derived CDR1 and CDR2 are SGHTA and FQGNSA. The CDR3 DNA follows: TGTGCCAGCAGCTTAGCGACAGGGTCCTACGAGCAGTACTTC. Translated: CASSLATGSYEQYF. The variable domain in full, with the rest retrieved from reference TRBV7-2 and TRBJ2-7, is GAGVSQSPSNKVTEKGKDVELRCDPISGHTALYWYRQSLGQGLEFLIYFQGNSAPDKSGLPSDRFSAERTGGSVSTLTIQRTQQEDSAVYLCASSLATGSYEQYFGPGTRLTVT.

The chain has TRBV5-1 and TRBJ2-7, with TRBD1 matching over 7 bases. Per germline, CDR1 SGHRS and CDR2 YFSETQ. This CDR3 region has 14 residues. V lost 3 bases and J lost 3; bases outside the gene matches: 6. The CDR3 sequence is CASSYRGQSYEQYF. Written as DNA, the CDR3 is TGCGCCAGCAGCTACCGGGGACAGAGCTACGAGCAGTACTTC.

V usage is TRBV6-6 and J usage is TRBJ2-1, with 13 bases lining up with TRBD2. This CDR3 contains 15 residues. Germline V CDR1 and CDR2: MNHNY, SVGAGI (reference sequence). V dropped 4 bases and J dropped 4; count of bases not matched to a gene: 1. The CDR3 spells CASSWTSGGYNEQFF. The CDR3 bases are TGTGCCAGCAGTTGGACTAGCGGGGGATACAATGAGCAGTTCTTC.

The table lists this clone with a count of one. This chain joins TRBV5-5 and TRBJ1-2; weak D call: TRBD1 (5 bases). The CDR3 has 14 amino acids. Trimming removed 2 bases at V and 0 bases at J, with 8 bases between. Germline V gives CDR1 SGHKS, CDR2 YYEKEE (reference sequence). DNA for the CDR3: TGTGCCAGCAGCTTCAGGGATTCTAACTATGGCTACACCTTC. It translates to CASSFRDSNYGYTF.

The chain is built from TRBV6-4 and TRBJ1-5; D unclear. CDR1 and CDR2 (germline): MRHNA, SNTAGT. The CDR3 loop spans 14 amino acids. The germline V and J ends were trimmed by 6 bases and 9 bases, with 18 bases remaining between them. CDR3 sequence (DNA): TGTGCCAGCAGCGATTACCCCTACGGTCGGCCCCAGCATTTT. This gives the protein CASSDYPYGRPQHF.

The chain couples TRBV11-2 to TRBJ2-1; 7 bases are a match to TRBD1. The germline V gene encodes CDR1 SGHAT and CDR2 FQNNGV. The CDR3 loop spans 15 amino acids. V was pared by 4 bases and J by 4 bases, with 7 bases of the junction left unmatched. DNA for the CDR3: TGTGCCAGCAGCTATGAGACAGGGTCATACAATGAGCAGTTCTTC. Translating gives CASSYETGSYNEQFF.

This clone was observed a few times. The chain employs TRBV4-3 and TRBJ2-5; TRBD1 agrees at 8 bases. The trim removed 0 bases at V and 6 bases at J, leaving 6 bases unmatched. The CDR3 runs 15 residues. Germline lookup yields CDR1 LGHNA and CDR2 YSLEER. For the CDR3, the DNA is TGCGCCAGCAGCCAAGATGGCACAGGGGGTCAGACCCAGTACTTC. Its translation: CASSQDGTGGQTQYF.

The V and J genes are TRBV18 and TRBJ1-1; D not certain. This CDR3 has 13 residues. V was trimmed by 0 bases and J by 1 base, leaving 3 bases between them. In germline, CDR1 is KGHSH, CDR2 LQKENI. This chain's CDR3 is CASSPPANTEAFF. CDR3 nucleotide sequence: TGTGCCAGCTCACCACCGGCGAACACTGAAGCTTTCTTT.

The CDR3 DNA sequence: TGTGCCAGCTCACCAACCAGGGGGCACGAAAAACTGTTTTTT. It specifies CASSPTRGHEKLFF. The rearrangement uses TRBV18 and TRBJ1-4; the match to TRBD1 covers 8 bases. This CDR3 region has 14 residues. Germline trimming cut 2 bases from V and 8 bases from J; bases unmatched to any gene: 4. CDR1 is KGHSH and CDR2 is LQKENI in the germline V gene.

The rearrangement uses TRBV2 and TRBJ2-3; 12 bases are shared with TRBD2. The V and J ends lost 6 bases and 1 base, in that order; junction bases with no gene match: 11. The germline V gene has CDR1 SNHLY and CDR2 FYNNEI. The CDR3 is made up of 18 amino acids. The CDR3 here is CASRSWLAGGPGTDTQYF. CDR3 nucleotides: TGTGCCAGCAGGTCCTGGCTAGCGGGAGGGCCCGGCACAGATACGCAGTATTTT.

The chain recombines TRBV30 with TRBJ2-5, with D possibly TRBD1 on 5 matching bases. This CDR3 region has 14 residues. V was clipped by 4 bases and J by 5 bases, with 17 bases between them. From germline, CDR1 is GTSNPN and CDR2 SVGIG (reference sequence). The DNA for the CDR3 is TGTGCCTGGACTATGGGGCAAACCTGGGAGACCCAGTACTTC. Amino acid sequence: CAWTMGQTWETQYF.

The chain carries TRBV4-1 and TRBJ2-1; 7 bases are shared with TRBD2. CDR3 length: 16 residues. The V segment lost 0 bases and the J segment 6 bases; nucleotides outside the gene matches: 8. Per germline, CDR1 MGHRA and CDR2 YSYEKL. The chain's CDR3 is CASSQEAGVKINEQFF. Written as DNA, the CDR3 is TGCGCCAGCAGCCAAGAGGCGGGAGTCAAAATCAATGAGCAGTTCTTC.

In this sample, this clone turned up a few times. The chain uses TRBV19 and TRBJ2-1, with a tentative D call TRBD1 (5 bases). The CDR3 is made up of 13 amino acids. Trimming pared 10 bases from V and 2 bases from J, leaving 12 bases between. The germline V gene encodes CDR1 LNHDA and CDR2 SQIVND (reference sequence). The CDR3 DNA reads as TGTGCCACACAGGATCCCCCCTACAATGAGCAGTTCTTC. Its protein product is CATQDPPYNEQFF.

The chain uses TRBV11-1 and TRBJ2-1; 8 bases are shared with TRBD2. Germline lookup yields CDR1 SGHAT and CDR2 FQDESV (reference sequence). The CDR3 has 17 amino acids. V dropped 1 base and J dropped 1; count of bases not matched to a gene: 6. The CDR3 spells CASSLEGGRPSYNEQFF. CDR3 coding DNA: TGTGCCAGCAGCTTAGAGGGCGGGAGGCCTTCCTACAATGAGCAGTTCTTC.